The 22 T cell receptor beta chains presented below share a single source sample, sequenced in a study of identical twins. TCRdb analysed the 5' RACE reads with MiXCR anew, one entry per CDR3 protein. The repertoire holds about 920,000 distinct CDR3 sequences, with 9% to 15% as singletons. The same sample was also used in a study of yellow fever vaccine responses in identical twins.

Sequencing was done on a sample of PBMCs. Receptors were obtained from a woman aged 18-29 years in good health.

This clonotype came up a few times. The rearrangement links TRBV7-9 to TRBJ2-1; maybe TRBD1 (5 bases). This CDR3 has 15 residues. Germline assignment: CDR1 SEHNR and CDR2 FQNEAQ (reference sequence). V gave up 10 bases and J gave up 7 bases, with 23 bases separating them. The CDR3 DNA reads TGTGCCACGCCAGGGCACAATCTTGTTTTGAATGAGCAGTTCTTC. It codes for CATPGHNLVLNEQFF.

The chain carries TRBV7-3 and TRBJ2-7, with no clear D. The CDR3 covers 15 residues. CDR1 is SGHTA, CDR2 FQGTGA, per germline. V was clipped by 10 bases and J by 2 bases, with 21 bases between them. CDR3 loop: CAIQHRHDETYEQYF. In DNA form, the CDR3 reads TGTGCCATTCAACACCGCCATGACGAGACCTACGAGCAGTACTTC.

This clonotype was counted at least ten times. V is TRBV28 and J is TRBJ2-7; D is undetermined. CDR3 length: 17 residues. The V end was cut by 5 bases, the J end by 5 bases, with 25 bases between. The germline CDR1 and CDR2 sequences are MDHEN and SYDVKM. In DNA form, the CDR3 reads TGTGCCAGCAGTCTTATATCCCCCCTTAAGTCATCGCACGAGCAGTACTTC. It is translated as CASSLISPLKSSHEQYF.

A few counts support this clonotype. This chain connects TRBV7-2 to TRBJ2-7; 10 bases line up with TRBD1. After removal of 7 bases from V and 3 bases from J, the junction contained 9 bases not matched to a gene. Germline assignment: CDR1 SGHTA and CDR2 FQGNSA. CDR3 length: 15 amino acids. The CDR3 sequence is CASKDGGTGDYEQYF. CDR3 sequence (DNA): TGTGCCAGCAAGGACGGTGGGACAGGGGACTACGAGCAGTACTTC.

The table lists this clonotype with a few counts. The chain recombines TRBV11-2 with TRBJ1-1; no definite D call. CDR1 and CDR2 (germline): SGHAT, FQNNGV. This CDR3 spans 12 amino acids. Trimming cost V 3 bases and J 10 bases, with 12 bases left between them. In nucleotides, the CDR3 is TGTGCCAGCAGCTTTGGGATTCGGGGAGCTTTCTTT. Translated: CASSFGIRGAFF.

A few counts support this clonotype. The V gene is TRBV2, the J gene TRBJ2-7, with 8 bases that match TRBD1. In germline, CDR1 is SNHLY, CDR2 FYNNEI. The J segment lost 3 bases and the V segment lost 3 bases, leaving 7 bases of the junction unmatched. CDR3 length equals 15 residues. The CDR3 loop reads CASSDETGAFYEQYV. CDR3 DNA: TGTGCCAGCAGTGACGAGACAGGGGCATTCTACGAGCAGTACGTC.

This clonotype was detected only a few times. The chain recombines TRBV7-9 with TRBJ2-5, with D perhaps matching TRBD1 (6 bases). This CDR3 has 15 amino acids. Germline CDR1 SEHNR, CDR2 FQNEAQ (reference sequence). V was shortened by 4 bases and J by 1 base, with 13 bases between the two germline ends. This CDR3 is CASSSFPGAQETQYF. CDR3 DNA sequence: TGTGCCAGCAGCTCGTTTCCAGGGGCCCAAGAGACCCAGTACTTC.

This clonotype was detected many times. V and J are TRBV7-9 and TRBJ2-5, with 13 nucleotides matching TRBD2. V was clipped by 5 bases and J by 5 bases; unmatched bases: 11. The CDR3 is made up of 17 amino acids. Germline CDR1 and CDR2: SEHNR and FQNEAQ (reference sequence). CDR3 region: CASSARGLAGFLETQYF. DNA for the CDR3: TGTGCCAGCAGCGCAAGGGGACTAGCGGGATTCTTGGAGACCCAGTACTTC.

The gene calls are TRBV14 and TRBJ2-1, with D perhaps being TRBD1 or TRBD2 (6 bases each). Deletions cut 2 bases from V and 5 bases from J, with 37 bases between. The length of the CDR3 is 23 residues. Germline-derived CDR1 and CDR2 are SGHDN and FVKESK. CDR3 nucleotides: TGTGCCAGCAGCCAACTACAGGGACAACAACCGACGACTAGTTTTTCGGCTAACAATGAGCAGTTCTTC. Residues: CASSQLQGQQPTTSFSANNEQFF.

This clonotype was observed a handful of times. V is TRBV3-1 and J is TRBJ1-4; TRBD1 aligns across 9 bases. Trimming at V came to 3 bases and at J to 7 bases, leaving 9 bases not matched to a gene. Germline V gene lookup returns CDR1 LGHDT and CDR2 YNNKEL (reference sequence). The CDR3 is made up of 16 amino acids. CDR3 sequence: CASSHLPGTGSEKLFF. The CDR3, as DNA: TGTGCCAGCAGCCACCTACCCGGGACAGGGAGTGAAAAACTGTTTTTT.

This clonotype came up many times. The rearrangement joins TRBV15 to TRBJ2-1; perhaps TRBD1 as D (6 bases). Germline CDR1 LNHNV, CDR2 YYDKDF (reference sequence). This CDR3 region has 13 residues. Trimming removed 0 bases at V and 15 bases at J, with 15 bases between. This CDR3 is CATSRDFQGTAFF. The CDR3 DNA is TGTGCCACCAGCAGAGATTTCCAGGGGACGGCGTTCTTC.

The sample holds a few counts of this clonotype. V and J are TRBV7-8 and TRBJ1-4; 7 nucleotides line up with TRBD1. V lost 4 bases and J lost 7; bases outside the gene matches: 6. Germline lookup yields CDR1 SGHVS and CDR2 FQNEAQ. The CDR3 runs to 14 residues. The CDR3 sequence is CASSSTGLGEKLFF. The CDR3 region has the DNA TGTGCCAGCAGCTCGACAGGGTTGGGTGAAAAACTGTTTTTT.

This clonotype was seen only a few times. The chain has TRBV12-3 or TRBV12-4 and TRBJ2-7, with unresolved D. Trimming left V 5 bases short and J 5 bases short, with 10 bases between. CDR3 length: 12 residues. In nucleotides, the CDR3 is TGTGCCAGCAGTCACTCTCCCCACGAGCAGTACTTC. Translation gives CASSHSPHEQYF.

The chain carries TRBV29-1 and TRBJ2-2; 10 bases map to TRBD2. Per germline, CDR1 SQVTM and CDR2 ANQGSEA. The trim removed 4 bases at V and 7 bases at J, leaving 9 bases unmatched. The CDR3 sequence is 15 residues long. The CDR3 sequence is CSVVGPSGSYGELFF. The CDR3 nucleotides are TGCAGCGTTGTAGGCCCTAGCGGGAGCTACGGGGAGCTGTTTTTT.

This clonotype was seen a handful of times. V gene TRBV15 combines with J gene TRBJ2-4; D is possibly TRBD1 (5 bases). Per germline, CDR1 LNHNV and CDR2 YYDKDF (reference sequence). V lost 3 bases and J lost 0, with 9 bases in between. The CDR3 loop spans 15 amino acids. CDR3 nucleotide sequence: TGTGCCACCAGCAGGGACACCCGAGCCAAAAACATTCAGTACTTC. The encoded protein is CATSRDTRAKNIQYF.

CDR3 amino acids: CSASGGSQETQYF. Here the CDR3 DNA reads TGCAGTGCTAGCGGGGGGAGCCAAGAGACCCAGTACTTC. The chain couples TRBV20-1 to TRBJ2-5; 7 nucleotides align to TRBD2. The CDR3 extends over 13 amino acids. Germline V CDR1 and CDR2: DFQATT, SNEGSKA (reference sequence). V shed 3 bases, J shed 1 base, and the junction held 2 bases outside the gene matches.

This clonotype was seen more than once but under ten times. The chain joins TRBV14 to TRBJ2-5, with no clear D. Trimming took off 0 bases at V and 9 bases at J, with 17 bases between the two ends. CDR3 size: 15 residues. Germline V gene lookup returns CDR1 SGHDN and CDR2 FVKESK. The CDR3 loop reads CASSQEHLGVGSQYF. The CDR3 nucleotides read TGTGCCAGCAGCCAAGAGCACCTCGGCGTAGGGTCCCAGTACTTC.

The chain couples TRBV5-1 to TRBJ1-2, with 7 bases matching TRBD1. Trimming removed 0 bases from V and 8 bases from J; junction bases left unmatched: 10. The CDR3 has 15 amino acids. Germline CDR1 reads SGHRS; CDR2 reads YFSETQ. CDR3 in amino acids: CASSLGGRGNPGYTF. CDR3 nucleotide sequence: TGCGCCAGCAGCTTGGGTGGCAGGGGGAATCCAGGCTACACCTTC.

This chain links TRBV18 with TRBJ2-2, with 8 nucleotides matching TRBD1. The CDR3 is 14 residues long. The germline CDR1 and CDR2 sequences are KGHSH and LQKENI. The J segment lost 9 bases and the V segment lost 1 base, leaving 4 bases of the junction unmatched. As DNA, the CDR3 is TGTGCCAGCTCACCACGGGACAGGCTCAGGGAGCTGTTTTTT. Its protein product is CASSPRDRLRELFF.

This clonotype was seen more than once but under ten times. The J gene is TRBJ2-1, the V gene TRBV10-3; TRBD1 agrees at 8 bases. Germline loops: CDR1 ENHRY, CDR2 SYGVKD. The CDR3 extends over 18 amino acids. V lost 4 bases, J lost 7 bases, and 18 bases stayed unmatched. CDR3 nucleotides: TGTGCCATCAGTGGTTATGTCGGCGGACAGGGAGGTGGAAATGAGCAGTTCTTC. As protein: CAISGYVGGQGGGNEQFF.

J is TRBJ2-1 and V is TRBV6-1, with TRBD2 identical over 7 bases. The germline V gene has CDR1 MNHNS and CDR2 SASEGT. V was pared by 3 bases and J by 4 bases, with 9 bases of the junction left unmatched. The CDR3 is 16 residues long. CDR3 region: CASSDRTSAKYNEQFF. The CDR3 DNA reads as TGTGCCAGCAGTGACCGTACTAGCGCTAAATACAATGAGCAGTTCTTC.

This clonotype has ten or more counts. The J gene is TRBJ2-1, the V gene TRBV10-3, with 8 bases that match TRBD1. CDR3 length: 15 residues. With V trimmed by 4 bases and J by 1 base, 3 bases remained unmatched. From germline, CDR1 is ENHRY and CDR2 SYGVKD. The CDR3 region has the DNA TGTGCCATCAGTGGGGACAGGACTTCCTACAATGAGCAGTTCTTC. It is translated as CAISGDRTSYNEQFF.